The source of this T cell receptor beta chain is a study of blood T cell repertoires in COVID-19. About the research overall: In each case, the material was cDNA or gDNA derived from T cells, B-cell-depleted T cells, or PBMCs.

TCRdb's table, derived via immunoSEQ multiplex PCR, lists solely in-frame clones and lacks some. The sample records about 49,000 clones, about 85% being singletons. Germline lookup yields CDR1 SQVTM and CDR2 ANQGSEA. The CDR3 is 15 amino acids. V shed 6 bases and J 3 bases; nucleotides not matched to a gene: 7. The sample taken for sequencing was peripheral blood. The source is a human donor in a cohort sampled during active COVID-19. The V gene is TRBV29-1, the J gene TRBJ2-1; 11 positions match TRBD1. CDR3 sequence (DNA): TGCAGCGTAGGGGACGGGACAGGGGGCTACAATGAGCAGTTCTTC. Translated: CSVGDGTGGYNEQFF.